The 19 T cell receptor beta chains presented below share a single source sample, sequenced in a study of cytomegalovirus exposure and HLA in healthy donors. This table comes from immunoSEQ multiplex PCR, and its TCRdb copy is limited to in-frame clones, with some not included. The repertoire holds some 180,000 clones, with more than 75% as singletons. Sequencing was carried out using PBMCs. These receptor sequences come from a man aged 30 to 39 in good health and CMV-seropositive.

This clone was seen more than once but under ten times. V and J are TRBV2 and TRBJ2-5; D is perhaps TRBD1 or TRBD2 (5 bases each). Trimming shortened V by 2 bases and J by 2 bases, and 9 bases separated the two germline ends. The CDR3 has 14 residues. From germline, CDR1 is SNHLY and CDR2 FYNNEI. CDR3 protein: CASSEWGIQETQYF. Written as DNA, the CDR3 is TGTGCCAGCAGTGAATGGGGGATACAAGAGACCCAGTACTTC.

V is TRBV5-1 and J is TRBJ2-3, with D unresolved. Germline CDR1 is SGHRS and CDR2 is YFSETQ. The CDR3 has 14 residues. Trimming left V 0 bases short and J 0 bases short, with 5 bases between. The CDR3 sequence: CASSLGRSTDTQYF. In DNA, the CDR3 is TGCGCCAGCAGCTTGGGTAGGAGCACAGATACGCAGTATTTT.

V gene TRBV5-4 combines with J gene TRBJ2-5; a possible D gene is TRBD1 (5 bases). There are 13 residues in the CDR3. CDR1 is SGHNT, CDR2 YYREEE, per germline (reference sequence). Deletions cut 0 bases from V and 5 bases from J, with 8 bases between. This CDR3 is CASSLEGHETQYF. For the CDR3, the DNA is TGTGCCAGCAGCTTGGAGGGGCACGAGACCCAGTACTTC.

This rearrangement joins TRBV6-5 to TRBJ2-7; unclear D gene. The CDR3 totals 14 residues. Germline V gene sequence: CDR1 MNHEY, CDR2 SVGAGI. Trimming removed 8 bases from V and 1 base from J, with 15 bases in between. CDR3 nucleotides: TGTGCCAGCCACGGCTCAGTCGTTTCCTACGAGCAGTACTTC. The encoded protein is CASHGSVVSYEQYF.

On this clone: A read error may produce the germline difference seen at one junction end. This rearrangement joins TRBV7-7 to TRBJ2-1; D perhaps matches TRBD1 (5 bases). This CDR3 is built from 14 residues. CDR1 is SSHAT, CDR2 FNYEAQ, per germline (reference sequence). The CDR3 DNA sequence: TGTGCTAGCAGCTCAGGGTCCACTTACAATGAGCAGTTCTTC. Its translation is CASSSGSTYNEQFF.

The CDR3 spells CAWSQGVGYGYTF. The CDR3 region has the DNA TGTGCCTGGAGTCAGGGAGTTGGCTATGGCTACACCTTC. This sequence joins TRBV30 and TRBJ1-2; D might be TRBD1 (5 bases). Deletions cut 2 bases from V and 4 bases from J, with 11 bases between. CDR3 size: 13 residues. Germline lookup yields CDR1 GTSNPN and CDR2 SVGIG (reference sequence).

In its sample, this clone is medium-sized. V gene TRBV7-3 combines with J gene TRBJ1-2; D is unclear. The CDR3 has 13 residues. CDR1 is SGHTA, CDR2 FQGTGA, per germline. Trimming left V 2 bases short and J 3 bases short, with 7 bases between. The CDR3 reads CASSLGVDYGYTF. Written as DNA, the CDR3 is TGTGCCAGCAGCTTAGGGGTGGACTATGGCTACACCTTC. Using reference TRBV7-3 and TRBJ1-2 for the parts outside the CDR3, the full variable domain is GAGVSQTPSNKVTEKGKYVELRCDPISGHTALYWYRQSLGQGPEFLIYFQGTGAADDSGLPNDRFFAVRPEGSVSTLKIQRTERGDSAVYLCASSLGVDYGYTFGSGTRLTVV.

This rearrangement joins TRBV9 to TRBJ2-7; no firm D call. Trimming took 4 bases from V and 0 from J, leaving 11 bases between them. CDR3 length equals 14 residues. CDR1 is SGDLS, CDR2 YYNGEE, per germline. Here the CDR3 reads CASSPTTHSYEQYF. The CDR3 DNA reads as TGTGCCAGCAGCCCAACGACCCACTCCTACGAGCAGTACTTC.

The rearrangement uses TRBV5-1 and TRBJ2-2; TRBD2 aligns across 12 bases. J gave up 7 bases and V 0 bases, and 7 bases lay outside the gene matches. Per the germline V gene, CDR1 is SGHRS and CDR2 is YFSETQ. The CDR3 consists of 17 residues. Here the CDR3 reads CASSLEPTSGRGGELFF. CDR3 bases: TGCGCCAGCAGCTTGGAACCGACTAGCGGGAGAGGCGGGGAGCTGTTTTTT.

The rearrangement links TRBV28 to TRBJ2-5; 10 bases agree with TRBD1. V lost 5 bases and J lost 7; bases outside the gene matches: 7. This CDR3 contains 14 residues. The V gene's germline CDR1 is MDHEN and CDR2 SYDVKM. The CDR3 bases are TGTGCCAGCAGTACCGGACAGGGGGGAATGACCCAGTACTTC. Residues: CASSTGQGGMTQYF.

The chain combines TRBV28 with TRBJ1-5; D remains unclear. The ends were cut back, 5 bases at V and 5 bases at J, with 7 bases in the middle. The CDR3 has 12 residues. CDR1 is MDHEN, CDR2 SYDVKM, per germline. The CDR3 protein is CASSPNYQPQHF. The CDR3 DNA follows: TGTGCCAGCAGTCCCAACTATCAGCCCCAGCATTTT.

CDR3 sequence (DNA): TGTGCCACCCGGGACAGGTCCTACGAGCAGTACTTC. Its translation is CATRDRSYEQYF. This rearrangement joins TRBV6-6 to TRBJ2-7; 8 bases are a match to TRBD1. The length of the CDR3 is 12 residues. The junction had 3 bases not matched to a gene; V was cut back by 10 bases and J by 1 base. Looked up from germline, CDR1 is MNHNY and CDR2 is SVGAGI (reference sequence).

The chain employs TRBV5-1 and TRBJ2-5, with 9 bases identical to TRBD1. Trimming removed 4 bases from V and 4 bases from J; junction bases left unmatched: 8. Germline assignment: CDR1 SGHRS and CDR2 YFSETQ. This CDR3 has 15 amino acids. Written as DNA, the CDR3 is TGCGCCAGCAGCCCAGTACAGGGGGCTGGAGAGACCCAGTACTTC. This codes for CASSPVQGAGETQYF.

In its sample, this clone was seen a few times. The genes are TRBV7-2 and TRBJ2-7; 7 bases are shared with TRBD1. The CDR3 is 13 amino acids. V was clipped by 3 bases and J by 3 bases; unmatched bases: 2. Germline lookup yields CDR1 SGHTA and CDR2 FQGNSA. CDR3 DNA sequence: TGTGCCAGCAGCTTGGGACAGTTCTACGAGCAGTACTTC. Protein sequence: CASSLGQFYEQYF.

This clone was counted between two and nine times. This chain joins TRBV5-6 and TRBJ2-7; 10 positions agree with TRBD1. The CDR3 is 14 amino acids. Germline assignment: CDR1 SGHDT and CDR2 YYEEEE. V lost 4 bases to trimming and J lost 4 bases; unmatched junction nucleotides: 5. CDR3 DNA: TGTGCCAGCAGCGAAAGACAGGGGGCGTACGAGCAGTACTTC. It translates to CASSERQGAYEQYF.

The chain links TRBV7-6 to TRBJ1-2, with D uncertain. V lost 3 bases and J 0 bases, leaving 20 bases between the germline ends. The CDR3 sequence is 18 residues long. Germline CDR1 reads SGHVS; CDR2 reads FNYEAQ. CDR3 DNA sequence: TGTGCCAGCAGCTTTAGAACAGCTCATATACAGACTAACTATGGCTACACCTTC. Residues: CASSFRTAHIQTNYGYTF.

This clone showed up many times. The chain carries TRBV25-1 and TRBJ2-7, with 7 nucleotides matching TRBD2. Germline loops: CDR1 MGHDK, CDR2 SYGVNS. The CDR3 has 14 amino acids. V shed 2 bases, J shed 3 bases, and the junction held 4 bases outside the gene matches. The CDR3 coding sequence is TGTGCCAGCAGTGAAGGGGGGGGGTACTACGAGCAGTACTTC. Translation: CASSEGGGYYEQYF.

This clone was picked up one time. The gene calls are TRBV7-9 and TRBJ2-2; weak D call: TRBD2 (5 bases). This CDR3 is built from 16 residues. CDR1 and CDR2 from the germline V gene are SEHNR and FQNEAQ (reference sequence). V lost 0 bases to trimming and J lost 4 bases, with 12 bases between them. CDR3 in amino acids: CASSLAAVLGTGELFF. The CDR3 bases are TGTGCCAGCAGCTTAGCAGCGGTCTTGGGCACCGGGGAGCTGTTTTTT.

V gene TRBV7-2 combines with J gene TRBJ2-7; D remains unclear. This CDR3 comprises 12 residues. Germline V gene lookup returns CDR1 SGHTA and CDR2 FQGNSA. Deletions cut 3 bases from V and 6 bases from J, with 9 bases between. Written as DNA, the CDR3 is TGTGCCAGCAGCTTCTCAGGCGCCGAGCAGTACTTC. Its protein product is CASSFSGAEQYF.